The next 17 T cell receptor beta chains were all read from a single sample in a study of T cells in Graves' hyperthyroidism and ophthalmopathy. TCR beta CDR3 region amplification was performed from RNA transcripts. HTBI primers were the set used in a first-round RT-PCR of the TCR CDR3. Via MiXCR, TCRdb re-called the multiplex PCR reads, giving one row per CDR3 protein. The sample contains under 450,000 distinct CDR3 sequences, 13% of which appear only once. The sequenced material came from blood. Receptor source: a young man with Graves' hyperthyroidism that later progressed to Graves' ophthalmopathy.

This clonotype was seen only a few times. The V gene is TRBV6-1, the J gene TRBJ2-5, with a tentative D call TRBD2 (5 bases). The germline gives CDR1 MNHNS, CDR2 SASEGT. The CDR3 is 15 amino acids. Trimming left V 7 bases short and J 2 bases short, with 17 bases between. CDR3 DNA sequence: TGTGCCAGCAATGTAGAGGGATCACTACAAGAGACCCAGTACTTC. Translated, it gives CASNVEGSLQETQYF.

As to this clonotype: A much larger clone differs by one base, so this may be a read error. The chain is built from TRBV7-2 and TRBJ2-7; 7 bases map to TRBD2. Germline trimming cut 4 bases from V and 5 bases from J; bases unmatched to any gene: 11. This CDR3 region has 15 residues. CDR1 and CDR2 (germline): SGHTA, FQGNSA. CDR3: CASSWGGTGPHEQYF. The DNA for the CDR3 is TGTGCCAGCAGCTGGGGAGGGACGGGACCCCACGAGCAGTACTTC.

A word on this clonotype: This may stem from a read error, because a much larger clone lies one nucleotide away. This chain joins TRBV28 and TRBJ2-3; 8 bases align to TRBD1. The CDR3 runs 15 residues. CDR1 and CDR2 (germline): MDHEN, SYDVKM. CDR3 nucleotide sequence: TGTGTCAGCAGCTGGACAGGGAGTAGCACAGATACGCAGTATTTT. Its protein product is CVSSWTGSSTDTQYF.

This clonotype has at least ten counts. The chain couples TRBV2 to TRBJ1-2; 10 positions agree with TRBD1. Germline CDR1 reads SNHLY; CDR2 reads FYNNEI. The CDR3 is made up of 14 amino acids. With 5 bases clipped from V and 4 bases from J, the junction kept 4 bases outside the gene matches. This CDR3 reads CASSLDRGFYGYTF. CDR3 nucleotide sequence: TGTGCCAGCAGTCTGGACAGGGGGTTCTATGGCTACACCTTC.

This clonotype occurred a few times. The chain joins TRBV6-1 to TRBJ1-2, with D hard to call. Germline assignment: CDR1 MNHNS and CDR2 SASEGT. CDR3 length equals 12 residues. The V gene lost 7 bases and the J gene lost 4 bases, with 10 bases spanning the gap. The CDR3 reads CASKEGFYGYTF. CDR3 bases: TGTGCCAGCAAGGAGGGCTTCTATGGCTACACCTTC.

This clonotype was detected only a few times. This chain uses TRBV20-1 with TRBJ1-5; tentatively, D is TRBD1 (5 bases). This CDR3 region has 14 residues. V shed 1 base and J shed 7 bases, with 14 bases lying between them. Germline CDR1 reads DFQATT; CDR2 reads SNEGSKA (reference sequence). As DNA, the CDR3 is TGCAGTGCTAGAGTTAGGGGCGTTGGGCAGCCCCAGCATTTT. Encoded protein: CSARVRGVGQPQHF.

Ten or more counts support this clonotype. The chain recombines TRBV5-1 with TRBJ1-1; 7 positions match TRBD1. Germline values: CDR1 SGHRS, CDR2 YFSETQ. This CDR3 is built from 15 residues. Trimming at V came to 0 bases and at J to 7 bases, leaving 9 bases not matched to a gene. CDR3 amino acids: CASSLGLGGAGEAFF. The CDR3 coding sequence is TGCGCCAGCAGCTTGGGTTTAGGGGGCGCGGGTGAAGCTTTCTTT.

This clonotype has more than one count but fewer than ten. This chain joins TRBV20-1 and TRBJ2-1, with TRBD2 matching over 11 bases. The CDR3 is 14 residues long. In germline, CDR1 is DFQATT, CDR2 SNEGSKA (reference sequence). V was pared by 3 bases and J by 5 bases, with 3 bases of the junction left unmatched. CDR3 sequence reads: CSASSGGANNEQFF. The CDR3 DNA sequence: TGCAGTGCTAGTAGCGGGGGGGCGAACAATGAGCAGTTCTTC.

This clonotype has a count of ten or more. The chain recombines TRBV11-2 with TRBJ1-2, with D unresolved. The length of the CDR3 is 15 residues. Per germline, CDR1 SGHAT and CDR2 FQNNGV. V lost 5 bases to trimming and J lost 0 bases, with 13 bases between them. Here the CDR3 DNA reads TGTGCCAGCAGCCCCCAGTATACCGCTAACTATGGCTACACCTTC. It is translated as CASSPQYTANYGYTF.

Regarding this clonotype: This may arise from a read error, as a much more abundant clone is one base away. The rearrangement joins TRBV30 to TRBJ2-1; 9 positions match TRBD2. V dropped 3 bases and J dropped 12; count of bases not matched to a gene: 18. The CDR3 covers 16 residues. Germline V lookup: CDR1 GTSNPN, CDR2 SVGIG (reference sequence). The CDR3 loop reads CAWSARGGGAQDGQFF. The CDR3 DNA follows: TGTGCCTGGAGCGCAAGAGGCGGGGGGGCCCAGGATGGGCAGTTCTTC.

This clonotype was detected many times. The chain uses TRBV15 and TRBJ1-2, with a weak D call TRBD1 (6 bases). Trimming removed 0 bases from V and 4 bases from J, with 12 bases in between. Germline assignment: CDR1 LNHNV and CDR2 YYDKDF (reference sequence). CDR3 length: 15 residues. CDR3 nucleotide sequence: TGTGCCACCAGCAGAGATCGGGACACTCCCTATGGCTACACCTTC. Encoded protein: CATSRDRDTPYGYTF. The complete variable domain, with remaining parts taken from reference TRBV15 and TRBJ1-2, reads DAMVIQNPRYQVTQFGKPVTLSCSQTLNHNVMYWYQQKSSQAPKLLFHYYDKDFNNEADTPDNFQSRRPNTSFCFLDIRSPGLGDTAMYLCATSRDRDTPYGYTFGSGTRLTVV.

V usage is TRBV5-1 and J usage is TRBJ2-3, with 9 bases identical to TRBD1. Germline values: CDR1 SGHRS, CDR2 YFSETQ. V trimming: 2 bases; J trimming: 1 base; junction bases outside the gene matches: 5. The length of the CDR3 is 16 residues. The CDR3 DNA sequence: TGCGCCAGCAGCTTTACAGGGGGCGCCGGCACAGATACGCAGTATTTT. This codes for CASSFTGGAGTDTQYF.

This clonotype was seen at least ten times. The V and J genes are TRBV19 and TRBJ1-5; D ambiguous. Trimming shortened V by 3 bases and J by 3 bases, and 6 bases separated the two germline ends. Germline V gene lookup returns CDR1 LNHDA and CDR2 SQIVND (reference sequence). The CDR3 sequence is 13 residues long. The CDR3 is CASSISYNQPQHF. In DNA, the CDR3 is TGTGCCAGTAGTATCAGCTACAATCAGCCCCAGCATTTT. Drawing the rest from reference TRBV19 and TRBJ1-5, the complete variable domain is DGGITQSPKYLFRKEGQNVTLSCEQNLNHDAMYWYRQDPGQGLRLIYYSQIVNDFQKGDIAEGYSVSREKKESFPLTVTSAQKNPTAFYLCASSISYNQPQHFGDGTRLSIL.

The V and J genes are TRBV12-3 or TRBV12-4 and TRBJ2-7; TRBD2 might be the D (5 bases). There are 11 residues in the CDR3. Trimming took 7 bases from V and 7 from J, leaving 11 bases between them. The CDR3: CASTWAGEQYF. In DNA, the CDR3 is TGTGCCAGCACCTGGGCGGGTGAGCAGTACTTC.

V gene TRBV4-1 combines with J gene TRBJ1-2, with TRBD1 as a possible D gene (5 bases). Germline V gene sequence: CDR1 MGHRA, CDR2 YSYEKL. V was clipped by 4 bases and J by 4 bases, with 13 bases between them. This CDR3 spans 14 amino acids. The chain's CDR3 is CASSPTGVVYGYTF. The DNA for the CDR3 is TGCGCCAGCAGCCCCACAGGCGTAGTCTATGGCTACACCTTC.

This clonotype was counted only a few times. The rearrangement links TRBV3-1 to TRBJ2-5, with 8 bases fitting TRBD1. Germline loops: CDR1 LGHDT, CDR2 YNNKEL (reference sequence). V shed 3 bases, J shed 4 bases, and the junction held 10 bases outside the gene matches. The CDR3 is 16 residues long. The CDR3 DNA reads TGTGCCAGCAGCCACCACGATGGACAGGGACGAGAGACCCAGTACTTC. This encodes CASSHHDGQGRETQYF.

Only a few counts were recorded for this clonotype. The V call is TRBV7-9, the J call TRBJ2-5; weak D call: TRBD2 (5 bases). The CDR3 totals 15 residues. Germline loops: CDR1 SEHNR, CDR2 FQNEAQ (reference sequence). V lost 5 bases and J lost 5, with 18 bases in between. The CDR3 DNA sequence: TGTGCCAGCAGCAACCCACCAGCGGAGAAGGAGACCCAGTACTTC. Amino acids: CASSNPPAEKETQYF.